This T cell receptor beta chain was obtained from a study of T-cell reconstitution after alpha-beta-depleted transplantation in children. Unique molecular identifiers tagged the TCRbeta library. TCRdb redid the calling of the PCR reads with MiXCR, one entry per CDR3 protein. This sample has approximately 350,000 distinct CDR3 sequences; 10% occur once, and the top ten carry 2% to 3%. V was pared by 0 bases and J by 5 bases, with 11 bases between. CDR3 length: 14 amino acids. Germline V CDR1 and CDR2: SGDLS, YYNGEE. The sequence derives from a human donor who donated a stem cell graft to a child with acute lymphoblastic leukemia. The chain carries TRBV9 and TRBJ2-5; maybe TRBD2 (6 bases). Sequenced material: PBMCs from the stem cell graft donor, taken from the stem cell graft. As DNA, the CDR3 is TGTGCCAGCAGCGTAGGCCCAGGAGGGGAGACCCAGTACTTC. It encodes CASSVGPGGETQYF.